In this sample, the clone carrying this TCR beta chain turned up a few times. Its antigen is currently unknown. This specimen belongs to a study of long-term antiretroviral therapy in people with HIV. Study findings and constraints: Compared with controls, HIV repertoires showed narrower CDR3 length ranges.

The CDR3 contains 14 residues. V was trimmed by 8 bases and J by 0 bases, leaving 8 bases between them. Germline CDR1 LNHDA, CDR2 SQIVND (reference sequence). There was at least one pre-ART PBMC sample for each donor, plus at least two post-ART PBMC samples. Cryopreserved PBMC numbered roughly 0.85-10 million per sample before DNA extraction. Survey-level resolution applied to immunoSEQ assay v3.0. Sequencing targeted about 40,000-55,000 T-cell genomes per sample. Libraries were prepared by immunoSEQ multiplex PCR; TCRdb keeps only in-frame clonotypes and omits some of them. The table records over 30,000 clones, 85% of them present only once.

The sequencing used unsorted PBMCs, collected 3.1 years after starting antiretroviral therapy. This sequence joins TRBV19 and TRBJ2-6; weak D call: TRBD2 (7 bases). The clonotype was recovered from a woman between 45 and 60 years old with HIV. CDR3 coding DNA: TGTGCCAGTGGGGGGGCCTCTGGGGCCAACGTCCTGACTTTC. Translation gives CASGGASGANVLTF. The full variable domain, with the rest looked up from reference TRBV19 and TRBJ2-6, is DGGITQSPKYLFRKEGQNVTLSCEQNLNHDAMYWYRQDPGQGLRLIYYSQIVNDFQKGDIAEGYSVSREKKESFPLTVTSAQKNPTAFYLCASGGASGANVLTFGAGSRLTVL.